The clone carrying this TCR beta chain turned up a few times. The data were produced by immunoSEQ multiplex PCR, yet TCRdb's version contains in-frame clones alone and is incomplete. The sample has 1.5 million to 2.5 million clones, roughly 95% seen once; the top ten hold more than 0.9%. The sample originates from a study of shared clonotypes between healthy human individuals. As defined, naive CD8 cells were CD45RO-negative and positively selected for CCR7, with terminally differentiated effector memory CD45RA+ cells excluded. With 5 bases removed from V and 2 bases from J, the gap between germline ends came to 12 bases. The germline CDR1 and CDR2 sequences are PRHDT and FYEKMQ (reference sequence). CDR3 length equals 14 residues.

Input material: naive CD8+ T cells sorted from blood. The receptor was derived from a man aged 18-30 years in good health. The V gene is TRBV13, the J gene TRBJ1-1; D unresolved. This chain's CDR3 is CASSPLVANTEAFF. The CDR3 DNA reads TGTGCCAGCAGCCCACTTGTCGCAAACACTGAAGCTTTCTTT. The full variable domain, completed using reference TRBV13 and TRBJ1-1, is AAGVIQSPRHLIKEKRETATLKCYPIPRHDTVYWYQQGPGQDPQFLISFYEKMQSDKGSIPDRFSAQQFSDYHSELNMSSLELGDSALYFCASSPLVANTEAFFGQGTRLTVV.